These 21 T cell receptor beta chains came from one sample sequenced in a study of blood T cells in healthy people across ages. PCR was performed a second time for about 7 to 12 cycles using a sample-barcoded 5' primer and a J-beta primer mix. MiXCR, applied by TCRdb to the 5' RACE reads, yields one record per CDR3 protein. The table lists 1.5 million to 2 million distinct CDR3 sequences, 28% of them singletons. Sequencing was done on a sample of blood. Receptor source: a woman between 25 and 40 years old in good health.

J is TRBJ2-5 and V is TRBV7-2, with a possible D match to TRBD1 (6 bases). The CDR3 is made up of 14 amino acids. Germline loops: CDR1 SGHTA, CDR2 FQGNSA. Trimming stripped 1 base from V and 3 bases from J, with 9 bases between. The CDR3, as DNA: TGTGCCAGCAGCTTAGACAGGGATGAAGAGACCCAGTACTTC. Translation gives CASSLDRDEETQYF.

Ten or more counts support this clonotype. V is TRBV29-1 and J is TRBJ1-4; TRBD1 might be the D (6 bases). Trimming took 4 bases from V and 3 from J, leaving 18 bases between them. This CDR3 region has 16 residues. Germline-derived CDR1 and CDR2 are SQVTM and ANQGSEA. DNA of the CDR3: TGCAGCGTTGCGGGACCGTCCGCAGGGGCTAATGAAAAACTGTTTTTT. It codes for CSVAGPSAGANEKLFF.

This clonotype has a handful of counts. The chain carries TRBV21-1 and TRBJ2-7; the DNA was not compared with TRBD1, the D call given in the table. TRBV21-1 is described as a pseudogene. The CDR3 has 18 amino acids. CDR3 nucleotides: TGTGCCAGCAGCCCTCGCCCCCAGGGGACTGGACTCTCCTACGAGCAGTACTTC. Translating it yields CASSPRPQGTGLSYEQYF.

The chain recombines TRBV5-1 with TRBJ2-4, with D unresolved. V lost 5 bases and J 13 bases, leaving 16 bases between the germline ends. Germline loops: CDR1 SGHRS, CDR2 YFSETQ. The CDR3 is 12 amino acids. CDR3 coding DNA: TGCGCCAGCAGACTTAATGAGAATGAGCAGTACTTC. Its translation: CASRLNENEQYF.

The J gene is TRBJ2-3, the V gene TRBV5-1; TRBD2 matches at 8 bases. The ends lost 0 bases at V and 5 bases at J; junction bases unmatched: 17. The CDR3 totals 19 residues. From germline, CDR1 is SGHRS and CDR2 YFSETQ. The CDR3 DNA is TGCGCCAGCAGCTTGGCCTTGGTTAGCGGGGCCTACGTGGAAGATACGCAGTATTTT. Its translation is CASSLALVSGAYVEDTQYF.

This clonotype has only a few counts. This sequence joins TRBV5-1 and TRBJ1-4; D gene uncertain. Germline loops: CDR1 SGHRS, CDR2 YFSETQ. The CDR3 consists of 14 residues. The V gene lost 1 base and the J gene lost 3 bases, with 7 bases spanning the gap. This CDR3 is CASSLQSANEKLFF. DNA of the CDR3: TGCGCCAGCAGCTTGCAGTCAGCTAATGAAAAACTGTTTTTT.

This clonotype was counted between two and nine times. V usage is TRBV12-3 or TRBV12-4 and J usage is TRBJ2-1; D may be TRBD1 or TRBD2 (7 bases each). This CDR3 has 12 amino acids. The CDR3 DNA is TGTGCTGGGTCCCAGGGGGGGAATGAGCAGTTCTTC. Translating gives CAGSQGGNEQFF.

This clonotype showed up many times. The chain couples TRBV5-5 to TRBJ1-2; no clear D gene. Germline CDR1 SGHKS, CDR2 YYEKEE (reference sequence). CDR3 size: 12 residues. The V and J ends lost 7 bases and 1 base respectively, with 8 bases between them. The CDR3 loop is CASLEGNYGYTF. The CDR3 region has the DNA TGTGCCAGCTTGGAGGGTAACTATGGCTACACCTTC.

This clonotype was recorded many times. The CDR3 here is CASSRQGWGANVLTF. In DNA, the CDR3 is TGTGCCAGCAGCCGACAGGGCTGGGGGGCCAACGTCCTGACTTTC. The V gene is TRBV27, the J gene TRBJ2-6; 7 bases map to TRBD1. The V segment lost 6 bases and the J segment 4 bases; nucleotides outside the gene matches: 6. The CDR3 contains 15 residues. Germline CDR1 MNHEY, CDR2 SMNVEV (reference sequence).

This clonotype has only a few counts. The gene calls are TRBV20-1 and TRBJ1-5; TRBD1 is a possible D gene (5 bases). The CDR3 is made up of 14 amino acids. CDR1 DFQATT and CDR2 SNEGSKA come from the germline V gene (reference sequence). V was cut by 0 bases and J by 7 bases, with 13 bases left in between. The CDR3 sequence is CSARDFRDGQPQHF. The CDR3 DNA reads TGCAGTGCTAGAGATTTCCGGGACGGGCAGCCCCAGCATTTT.

In this sample, this clonotype turned up many times. This chain uses TRBV5-1 with TRBJ2-7, with 11 bases matching TRBD2. V lost 1 base and J lost 6; bases outside the gene matches: 6. There are 15 residues in the CDR3. In germline, CDR1 is SGHRS, CDR2 YFSETQ. The chain's CDR3 is CASSLSLAGEVEQYF. The DNA for the CDR3 is TGCGCCAGCAGCTTGTCACTAGCGGGAGAAGTCGAGCAGTACTTC.

The chain links TRBV28 to TRBJ2-3; TRBD2 matches at 9 bases. Unmatched junction bases numbered 5, after V lost 3 bases and J lost 1 base. In germline, CDR1 is MDHEN, CDR2 SYDVKM. The CDR3 is made up of 16 amino acids. The CDR3: CASSFPAGGRTDTQYF. The DNA for the CDR3 is TGTGCCAGCAGTTTCCCAGCGGGGGGCCGCACAGATACGCAGTATTTT.

This clonotype has more than one count but fewer than ten. CDR3 loop: CASSVVAGRWSTDTQYF. The CDR3 DNA follows: TGTGCCAGCAGCGTAGTAGCGGGGCGGTGGAGCACAGATACGCAGTATTTT. V gene TRBV9 combines with J gene TRBJ2-3; 8 bases agree with TRBD2. CDR1 SGDLS and CDR2 YYNGEE come from the germline V gene. The CDR3 runs to 17 residues. V shed 0 bases and J 0 bases; nucleotides not matched to a gene: 6.

This clonotype was seen a handful of times. J is TRBJ2-1 and V is TRBV6-1, with D unresolved. The CDR3 is 14 amino acids. With 6 bases removed from V and 2 bases from J, the gap between germline ends came to 11 bases. CDR1 MNHNS and CDR2 SASEGT come from the germline V gene. This chain's CDR3 is CASRVTQAYNEQFF. DNA for the CDR3: TGTGCCAGCAGGGTAACACAAGCCTACAATGAGCAGTTCTTC.

This clonotype was observed a few times. The chain has TRBV12-3 or TRBV12-4 and TRBJ2-3; the D gene is possibly TRBD2 (5 bases). The CDR3 contains 13 residues. With 7 bases removed from V and 14 bases from J, the gap between germline ends came to 22 bases. The CDR3 DNA follows: TGTGCCAGCATTGAAGAGACTATTCGATGGTGGTATTTT. Protein: CASIEETIRWWYF.

This clonotype was counted at least ten times. The V and J genes are TRBV6-5 and TRBJ2-1; TRBD2 matches at 13 bases. CDR3 length equals 15 residues. Losses at the gene ends were 6 bases for V and 7 bases for J; bases not matched to a gene: 6. Germline V lookup: CDR1 MNHEY, CDR2 SVGAGI. The CDR3 DNA reads TGTGCCAGCAGCATCGGGACTAGCGGGATAAATGAGCAGTTCTTC. It specifies CASSIGTSGINEQFF.

This chain joins TRBV18 and TRBJ1-3; no clear D. This CDR3 is built from 17 residues. V was shortened by 5 bases and J by 0 bases, with 17 bases between the two germline ends. In germline, CDR1 is KGHSH, CDR2 LQKENI. The CDR3 loop reads CASSSLDGFSSGNTIYF. The CDR3 region has the DNA TGTGCCAGCTCATCCCTAGACGGATTCAGCTCTGGAAACACCATATATTTT.

V gene TRBV24-1 combines with J gene TRBJ2-1; D ambiguous. The J call may be wrong; the DNA end is better matched by TRBJ2-7. This CDR3 has 16 residues. Germline V lookup: CDR1 KGHDR, CDR2 SFDVKD. In DNA form, the CDR3 reads TGTGCCACCAGTGATCCAACCACATTTGGGTCCAATGAGCAGTACTTC. Its translation: CATSDPTTFGSNEQYF.

This clonotype has just one count. At one boundary the junction diverges from the germline segment, which might be a read error. The CDR3 sequence is CTSSEPRGSISYEQYF. In DNA, the CDR3 is TGTACCAGCAGTGAGCCGCGCGGATCTATCTCCTACGAGCAGTACTTC. The chain carries TRBV2 and TRBJ2-7; D is unresolved. The CDR3 is 16 amino acids. Germline CDR1 SNHLY, CDR2 FYNNEI.

The chain combines TRBV7-2 with TRBJ2-2, with 12 bases matching TRBD2. V trimming: 5 bases; J trimming: 1 base; junction bases outside the gene matches: 8. From germline, CDR1 is SGHTA and CDR2 FQGNSA. The CDR3 has 18 amino acids. CDR3 in amino acids: CASSRRTSGNRNTGELFF. In nucleotides, the CDR3 is TGTGCCAGCAGCAGGAGGACTAGCGGGAACCGGAACACCGGGGAGCTGTTTTTT.

This clonotype has just a few counts. This sequence joins TRBV20-1 and TRBJ2-5, with D hard to call. CDR3 length: 13 residues. Germline values: CDR1 DFQATT, CDR2 SNEGSKA (reference sequence). Trimming shortened V by 1 base and J by 1 base, and 7 bases separated the two germline ends. CDR3 in amino acids: CSARGAAQETQYF. CDR3 bases: TGCAGTGCTAGAGGGGCAGCCCAAGAGACCCAGTACTTC.